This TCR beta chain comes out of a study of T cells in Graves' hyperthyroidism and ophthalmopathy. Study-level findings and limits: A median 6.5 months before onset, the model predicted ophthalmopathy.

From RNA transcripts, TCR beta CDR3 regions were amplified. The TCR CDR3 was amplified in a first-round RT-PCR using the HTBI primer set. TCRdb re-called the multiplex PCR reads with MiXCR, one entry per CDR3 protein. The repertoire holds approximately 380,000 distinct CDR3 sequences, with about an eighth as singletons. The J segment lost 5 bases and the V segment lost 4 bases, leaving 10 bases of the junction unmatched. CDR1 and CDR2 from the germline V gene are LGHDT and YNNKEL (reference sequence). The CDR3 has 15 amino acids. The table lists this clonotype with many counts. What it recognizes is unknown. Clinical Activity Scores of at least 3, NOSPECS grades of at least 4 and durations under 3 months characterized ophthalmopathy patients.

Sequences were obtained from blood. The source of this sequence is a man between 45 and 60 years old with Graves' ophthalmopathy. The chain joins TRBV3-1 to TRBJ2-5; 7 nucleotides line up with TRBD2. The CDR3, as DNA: TGTGCCAGCAGCCGCACGGGAGGCGGGCTTGAGACCCAGTACTTC. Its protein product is CASSRTGGGLETQYF.